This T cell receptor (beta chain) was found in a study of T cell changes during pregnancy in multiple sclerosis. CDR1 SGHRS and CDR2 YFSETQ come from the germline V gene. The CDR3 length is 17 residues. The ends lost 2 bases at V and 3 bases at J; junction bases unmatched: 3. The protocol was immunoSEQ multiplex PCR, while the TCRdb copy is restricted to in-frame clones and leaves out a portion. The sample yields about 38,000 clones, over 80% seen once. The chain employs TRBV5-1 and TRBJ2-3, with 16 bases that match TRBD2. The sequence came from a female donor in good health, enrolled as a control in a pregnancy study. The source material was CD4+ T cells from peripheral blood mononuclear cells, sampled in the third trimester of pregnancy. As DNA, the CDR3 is TGCGCCAGCAGCTTACCGGGACTAGCGGGGGGGACAGATACGCAGTATTTT. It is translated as CASSLPGLAGGTDTQYF.